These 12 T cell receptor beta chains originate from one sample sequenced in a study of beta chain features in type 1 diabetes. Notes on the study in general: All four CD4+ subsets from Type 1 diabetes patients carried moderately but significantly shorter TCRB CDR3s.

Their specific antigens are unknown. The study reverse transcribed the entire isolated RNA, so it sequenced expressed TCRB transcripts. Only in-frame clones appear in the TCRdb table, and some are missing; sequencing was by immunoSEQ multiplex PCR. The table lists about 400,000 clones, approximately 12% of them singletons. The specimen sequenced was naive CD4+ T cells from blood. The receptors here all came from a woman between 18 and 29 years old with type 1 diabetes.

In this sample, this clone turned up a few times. CDR3 region: CASSTGSPEETQYF. The CDR3 region has the DNA TGCGCCAGCAGCACCGGGTCCCCAGAGGAGACCCAGTACTTC. The chain has TRBV5-1 and TRBJ2-5; no definite D call. V dropped 4 bases and J dropped 5 bases, with 15 bases sitting between them. This CDR3 is 14 amino acids long. CDR1 and CDR2 (germline): SGHRS, YFSETQ.

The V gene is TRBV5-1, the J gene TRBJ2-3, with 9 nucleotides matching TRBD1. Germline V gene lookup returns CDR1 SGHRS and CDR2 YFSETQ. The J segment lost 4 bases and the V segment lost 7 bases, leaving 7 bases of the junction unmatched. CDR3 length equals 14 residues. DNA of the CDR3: TGCGCCAGCTCCCGGGACAGGGAATCAGATACGCAGTATTTT. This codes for CASSRDRESDTQYF.

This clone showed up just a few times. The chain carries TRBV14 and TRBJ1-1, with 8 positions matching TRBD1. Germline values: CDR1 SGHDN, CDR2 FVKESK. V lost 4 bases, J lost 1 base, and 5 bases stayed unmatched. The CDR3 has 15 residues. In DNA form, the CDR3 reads TGTGCCAGCAGCCCTTACAGGGGGGCGAACACTGAAGCTTTCTTT. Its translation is CASSPYRGANTEAFF.

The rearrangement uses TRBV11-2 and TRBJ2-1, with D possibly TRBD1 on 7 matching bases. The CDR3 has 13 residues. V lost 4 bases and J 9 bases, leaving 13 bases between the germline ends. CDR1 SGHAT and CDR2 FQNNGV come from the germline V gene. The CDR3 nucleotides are TGTGCCAGCAGCTATTACAGGGGACTTGAGCAGTTCTTC. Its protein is CASSYYRGLEQFF.

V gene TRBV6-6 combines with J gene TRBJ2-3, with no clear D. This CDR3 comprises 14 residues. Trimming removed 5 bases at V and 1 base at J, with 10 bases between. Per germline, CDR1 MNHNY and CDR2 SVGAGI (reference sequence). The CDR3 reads CASSRDTRTDTQYF. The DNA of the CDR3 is TGTGCCAGCAGTCGCGACACTCGCACAGATACGCAGTATTTT.

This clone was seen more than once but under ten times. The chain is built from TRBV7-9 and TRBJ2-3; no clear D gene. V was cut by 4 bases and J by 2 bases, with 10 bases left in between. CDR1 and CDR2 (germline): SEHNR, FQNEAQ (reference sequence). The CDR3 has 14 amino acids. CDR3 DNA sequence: TGTGCCAGCAGCTCTTGGCGGTCCACAGATACGCAGTATTTT. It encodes CASSSWRSTDTQYF.

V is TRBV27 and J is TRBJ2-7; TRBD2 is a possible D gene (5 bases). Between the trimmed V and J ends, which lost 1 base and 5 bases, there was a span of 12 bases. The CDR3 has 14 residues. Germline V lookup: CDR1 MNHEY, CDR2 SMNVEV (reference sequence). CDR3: CASSLFPGSHEQYF. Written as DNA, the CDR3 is TGTGCCAGCAGTTTATTCCCGGGGTCCCACGAGCAGTACTTC.

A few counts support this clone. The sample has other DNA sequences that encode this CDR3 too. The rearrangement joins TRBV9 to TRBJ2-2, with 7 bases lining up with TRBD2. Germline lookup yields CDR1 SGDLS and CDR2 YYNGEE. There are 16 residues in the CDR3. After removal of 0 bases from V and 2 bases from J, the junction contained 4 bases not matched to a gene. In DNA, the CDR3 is TGTGCCAGCAGCGTAGGGGGGAGGGAAAACACCGGGGAGCTGTTTTTT. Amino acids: CASSVGGRENTGELFF.

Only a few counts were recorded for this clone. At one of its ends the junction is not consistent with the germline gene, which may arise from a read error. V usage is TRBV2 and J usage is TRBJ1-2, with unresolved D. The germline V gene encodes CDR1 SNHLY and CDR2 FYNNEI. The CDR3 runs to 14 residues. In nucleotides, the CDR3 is TGTGCCAGCAGTGAAGAGAACGTCAAGAGGCCCGACGGCTTC. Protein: CASSEENVKRPDGF.

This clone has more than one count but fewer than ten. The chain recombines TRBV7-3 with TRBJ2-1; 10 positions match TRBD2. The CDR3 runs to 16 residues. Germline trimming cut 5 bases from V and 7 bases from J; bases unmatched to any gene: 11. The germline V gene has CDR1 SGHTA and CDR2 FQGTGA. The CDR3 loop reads CASSPGGSGRINEQFF. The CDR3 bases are TGTGCCAGCAGCCCCGGGGGTAGCGGGAGGATAAATGAGCAGTTCTTC.

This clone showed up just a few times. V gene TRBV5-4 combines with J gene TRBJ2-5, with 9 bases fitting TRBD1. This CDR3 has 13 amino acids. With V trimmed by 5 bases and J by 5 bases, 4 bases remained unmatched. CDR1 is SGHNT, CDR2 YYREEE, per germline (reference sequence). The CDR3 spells CASRAGTGETQYF. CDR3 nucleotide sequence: TGTGCCAGCAGGGCCGGGACAGGGGAGACCCAGTACTTC.

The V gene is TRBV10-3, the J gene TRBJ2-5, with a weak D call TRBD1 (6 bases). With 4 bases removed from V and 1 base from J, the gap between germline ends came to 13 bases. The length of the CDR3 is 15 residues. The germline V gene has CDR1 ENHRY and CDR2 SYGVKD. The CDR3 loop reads CAISGATGPQETQYF. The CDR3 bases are TGTGCCATCAGTGGGGCTACAGGGCCCCAAGAGACCCAGTACTTC.